This T cell receptor (beta chain) was documented in a study of OX40 agonist ivuxolimab in advanced cancers. Study conclusions and caveats: Also showing low normalized T-cell clonal expansion were some of the nonresponders. Both CD4+ and CD8+ T cell populations in blood had undergone clonal expansion by week 6 at 0.1 to 3.0 mg/kg.

About this clone: The antigen remains unidentified.

Repertoires were generated with immunoSEQ multiplex PCR, while TCRdb's copy carries only in-frame clones and drops some. The data contain about 55,000 clones, more than 75% of them seen just once; the ten biggest clones take up roughly 13%. Any history of autoimmune disease or systemic immunosuppression disqualified patients. The CDR3 runs 16 residues. The V segment lost 0 bases and the J segment 1 base; nucleotides outside the gene matches: 4. Germline V CDR1 and CDR2: SGHDT, YYEEEE. The chain recombines TRBV5-6 with TRBJ1-2; 9 bases are a match to TRBD1. The material was CD4+ or CD8+ T cells sorted from blood, obtained in a trial of the OX40 agonist ivuxolimab. The TCR was taken from an adult with an advanced solid tumor such as melanoma, head and neck, liver or kidney cancer. This CDR3 is CASSLDGQGINYGYTF. CDR3 nucleotides: TGTGCCAGCAGCTTGGACGGACAGGGGATTAACTATGGCTACACCTTC.